This TCR beta chain derives from a study of identifying expanded T cells in peripheral blood. Study-wide findings and caveats: Over about two and four weeks, about 15 and 19 clones changed, versus around 1.1 between replicates. Across healthy donors, higher total template counts meant significantly greater roughly two-week count variance.

The length of the CDR3 is 19 residues. V shed 4 bases, J shed 1 base, and the junction held 12 bases outside the gene matches. Germline CDR1 reads MNHNS; CDR2 reads SASEGT. Collection occurred without any documented infections or immune events in donors. Generated by immunoSEQ multiplex PCR, the TCRdb table keeps only in-frame clones and is missing some. The sample records tens of thousands of clones, 88% being singletons. As to this clone: The antigen is not known.

The source is a person aged 18 to 70 in good health. The rearrangement links TRBV6-1 to TRBJ2-6; 8 bases are a match to TRBD1. The sequenced sample consisted of blood. CDR3: CASSALRGQGGSGANVLTF. The CDR3 DNA sequence: TGTGCCAGCAGTGCCCTAAGAGGACAGGGTGGTTCTGGGGCCAACGTCCTGACTTTC.